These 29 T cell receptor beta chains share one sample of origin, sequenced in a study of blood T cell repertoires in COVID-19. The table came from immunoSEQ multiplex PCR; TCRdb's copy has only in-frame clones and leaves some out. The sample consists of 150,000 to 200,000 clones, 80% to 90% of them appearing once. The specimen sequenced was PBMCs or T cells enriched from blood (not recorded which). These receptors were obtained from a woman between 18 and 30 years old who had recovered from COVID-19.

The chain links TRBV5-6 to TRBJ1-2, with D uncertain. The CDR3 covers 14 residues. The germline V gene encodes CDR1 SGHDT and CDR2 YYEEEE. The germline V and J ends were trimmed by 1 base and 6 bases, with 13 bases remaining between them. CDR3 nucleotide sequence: TGTGCCAGCAGCTTGATTTCGCAGACTAATGGCTACACCTTC. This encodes CASSLISQTNGYTF.

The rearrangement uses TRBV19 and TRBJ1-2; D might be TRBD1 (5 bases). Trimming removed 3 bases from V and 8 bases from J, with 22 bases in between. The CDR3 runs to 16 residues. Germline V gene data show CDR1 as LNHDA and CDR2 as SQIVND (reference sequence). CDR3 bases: TGTGCCAGTAGTATTAGGGGCCTTCGTCGTTCTGAGGGCTACACCTTC. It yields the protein CASSIRGLRRSEGYTF.

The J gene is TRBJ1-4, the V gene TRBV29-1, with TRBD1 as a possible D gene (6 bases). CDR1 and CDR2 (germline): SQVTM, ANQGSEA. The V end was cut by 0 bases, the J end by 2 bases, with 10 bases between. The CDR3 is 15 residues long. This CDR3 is CSVEDSRGTNEKLFF. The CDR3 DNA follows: TGCAGCGTTGAAGACTCGAGGGGGACTAATGAAAAACTGTTTTTT.

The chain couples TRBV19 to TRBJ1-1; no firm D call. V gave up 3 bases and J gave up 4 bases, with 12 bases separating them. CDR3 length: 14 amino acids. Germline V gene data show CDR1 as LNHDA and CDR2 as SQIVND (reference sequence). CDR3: CASSILGRGTEAFF. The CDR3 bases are TGTGCCAGTAGTATTTTGGGGAGAGGCACTGAAGCTTTCTTT.

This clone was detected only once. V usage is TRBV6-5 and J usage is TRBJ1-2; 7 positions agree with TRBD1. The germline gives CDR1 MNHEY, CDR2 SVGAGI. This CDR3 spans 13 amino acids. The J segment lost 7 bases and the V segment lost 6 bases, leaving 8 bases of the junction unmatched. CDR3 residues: CASSDDRDSGYTF. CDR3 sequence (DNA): TGTGCCAGCAGCGACGACAGGGACAGTGGCTACACCTTC.

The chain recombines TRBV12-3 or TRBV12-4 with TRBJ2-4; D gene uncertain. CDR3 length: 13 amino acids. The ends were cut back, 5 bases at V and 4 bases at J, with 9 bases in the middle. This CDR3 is CASSPGSKNIQYF. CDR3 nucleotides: TGTGCCAGCAGTCCCGGGTCAAAAAACATTCAGTACTTC.

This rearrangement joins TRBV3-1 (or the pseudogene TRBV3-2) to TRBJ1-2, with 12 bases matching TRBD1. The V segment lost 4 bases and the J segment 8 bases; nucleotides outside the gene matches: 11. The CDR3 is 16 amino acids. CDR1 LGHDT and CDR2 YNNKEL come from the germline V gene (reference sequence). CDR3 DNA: TGTGCCAGCAGCCTAAACCGGGACAGGGGGCTCAACGGCTACACCTTC. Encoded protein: CASSLNRDRGLNGYTF.

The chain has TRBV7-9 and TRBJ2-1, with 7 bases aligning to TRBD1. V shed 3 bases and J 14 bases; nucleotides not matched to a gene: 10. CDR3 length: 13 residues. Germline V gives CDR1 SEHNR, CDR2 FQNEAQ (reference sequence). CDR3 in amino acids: CASSLGQSLSEFF. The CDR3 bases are TGTGCCAGCAGCTTGGGACAGTCCCTATCTGAGTTCTTC.

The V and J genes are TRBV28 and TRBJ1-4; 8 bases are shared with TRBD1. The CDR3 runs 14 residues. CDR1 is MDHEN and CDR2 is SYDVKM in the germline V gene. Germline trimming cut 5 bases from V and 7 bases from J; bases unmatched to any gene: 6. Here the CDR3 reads CASSLDREGEKLFF. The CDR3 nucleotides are TGTGCCAGCAGTCTGGACAGGGAGGGTGAAAAACTGTTTTTT.

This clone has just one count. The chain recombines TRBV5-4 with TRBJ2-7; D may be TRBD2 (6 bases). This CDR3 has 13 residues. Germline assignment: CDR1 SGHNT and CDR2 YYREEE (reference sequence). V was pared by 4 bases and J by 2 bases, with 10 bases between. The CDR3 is CASSVTRAYEQYF. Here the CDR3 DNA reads TGTGCCAGCAGCGTGACTAGGGCCTACGAGCAGTACTTC.

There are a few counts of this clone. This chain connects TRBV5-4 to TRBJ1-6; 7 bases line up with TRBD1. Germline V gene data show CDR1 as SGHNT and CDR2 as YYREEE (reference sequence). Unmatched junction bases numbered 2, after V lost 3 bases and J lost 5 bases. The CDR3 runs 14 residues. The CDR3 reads CASSWDRDNSPLHF. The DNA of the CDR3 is TGTGCCAGCAGCTGGGACAGAGATAATTCACCCCTCCACTTT.

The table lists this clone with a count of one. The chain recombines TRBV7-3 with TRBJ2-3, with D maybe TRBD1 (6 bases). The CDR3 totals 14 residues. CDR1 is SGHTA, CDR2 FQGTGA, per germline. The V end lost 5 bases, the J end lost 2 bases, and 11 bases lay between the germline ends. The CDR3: CASSPGTNTDTQYF. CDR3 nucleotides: TGTGCCAGCAGCCCGGGGACAAACACAGATACGCAGTATTTT.

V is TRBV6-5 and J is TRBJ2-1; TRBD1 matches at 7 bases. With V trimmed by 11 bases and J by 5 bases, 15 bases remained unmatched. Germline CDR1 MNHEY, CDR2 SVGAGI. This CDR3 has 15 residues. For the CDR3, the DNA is TGTGCCGCGAAAAAATCCCAGGGGGACCACAATGAGCAGTTCTTC. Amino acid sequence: CAAKKSQGDHNEQFF.

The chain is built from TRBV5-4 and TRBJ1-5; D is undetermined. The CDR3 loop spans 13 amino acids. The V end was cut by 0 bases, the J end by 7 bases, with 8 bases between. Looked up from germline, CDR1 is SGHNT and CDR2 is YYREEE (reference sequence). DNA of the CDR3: TGTGCCAGCAGCTTGGGAGTTGAGCAGCCCCAGCATTTT. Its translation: CASSLGVEQPQHF.

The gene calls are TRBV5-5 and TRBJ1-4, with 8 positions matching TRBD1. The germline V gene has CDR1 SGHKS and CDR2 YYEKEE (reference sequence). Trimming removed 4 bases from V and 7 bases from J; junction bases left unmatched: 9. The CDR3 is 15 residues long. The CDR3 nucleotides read TGTGCCAGCAGCGTCGAGACAGGGGTTTTTGAAAAACTGTTTTTT. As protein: CASSVETGVFEKLFF.

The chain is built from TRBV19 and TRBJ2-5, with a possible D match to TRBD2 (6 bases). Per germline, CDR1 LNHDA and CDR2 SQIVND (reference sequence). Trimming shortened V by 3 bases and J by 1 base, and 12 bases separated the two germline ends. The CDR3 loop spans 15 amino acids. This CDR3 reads CASSIRWGVQETQYF. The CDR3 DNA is TGTGCCAGTAGTATTCGCTGGGGGGTCCAAGAGACCCAGTACTTC.

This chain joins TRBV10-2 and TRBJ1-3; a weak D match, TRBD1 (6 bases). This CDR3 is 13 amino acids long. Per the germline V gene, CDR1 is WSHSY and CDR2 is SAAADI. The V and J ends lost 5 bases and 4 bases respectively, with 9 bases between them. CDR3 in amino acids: CASSRGSGNTIYF. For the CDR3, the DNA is TGCGCCAGCAGTAGGGGGAGCGGAAACACCATATATTTT.

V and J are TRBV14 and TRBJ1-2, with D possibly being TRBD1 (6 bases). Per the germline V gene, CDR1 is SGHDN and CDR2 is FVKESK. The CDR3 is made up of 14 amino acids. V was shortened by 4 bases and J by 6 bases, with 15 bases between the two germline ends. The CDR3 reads CASSPPLQGNGYTF. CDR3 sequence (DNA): TGTGCCAGCAGCCCCCCGTTGCAGGGGAATGGCTACACCTTC.

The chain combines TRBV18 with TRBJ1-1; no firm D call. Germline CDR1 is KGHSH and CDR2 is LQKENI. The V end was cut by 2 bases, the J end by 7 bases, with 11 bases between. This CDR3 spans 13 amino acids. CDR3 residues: CASSPSGRFEAFF. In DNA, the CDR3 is TGTGCCAGCTCACCATCCGGCAGGTTTGAAGCTTTCTTT.

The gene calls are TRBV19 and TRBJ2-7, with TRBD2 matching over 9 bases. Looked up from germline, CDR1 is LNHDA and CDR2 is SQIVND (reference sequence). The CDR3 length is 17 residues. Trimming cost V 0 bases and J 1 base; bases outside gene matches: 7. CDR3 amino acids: CASSIDLASGTSYEQYF. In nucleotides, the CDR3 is TGTGCCAGTAGTATAGATCTGGCTAGCGGGACGTCCTACGAGCAGTACTTC.

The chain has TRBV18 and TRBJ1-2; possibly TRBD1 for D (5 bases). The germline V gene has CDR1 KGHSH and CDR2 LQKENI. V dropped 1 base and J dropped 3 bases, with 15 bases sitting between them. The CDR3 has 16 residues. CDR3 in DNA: TGTGCCAGCTCACCACGGGCAGGGTTCTCAGACTATGGCTACACCTTC. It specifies CASSPRAGFSDYGYTF.

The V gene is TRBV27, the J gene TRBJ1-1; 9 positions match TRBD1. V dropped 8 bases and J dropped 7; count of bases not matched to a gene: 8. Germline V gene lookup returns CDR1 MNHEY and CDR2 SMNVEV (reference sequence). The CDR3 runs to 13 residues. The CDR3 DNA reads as TGTGCCAGCCGCCGACAGGGGGGAAATGAAGCTTTCTTT. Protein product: CASRRQGGNEAFF.

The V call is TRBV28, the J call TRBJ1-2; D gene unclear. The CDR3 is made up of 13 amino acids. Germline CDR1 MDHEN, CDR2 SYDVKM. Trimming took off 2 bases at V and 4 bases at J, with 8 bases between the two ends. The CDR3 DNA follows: TGTGCCAGCAGTTTACGGGAAGCCTATGGCTACACCTTC. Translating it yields CASSLREAYGYTF.

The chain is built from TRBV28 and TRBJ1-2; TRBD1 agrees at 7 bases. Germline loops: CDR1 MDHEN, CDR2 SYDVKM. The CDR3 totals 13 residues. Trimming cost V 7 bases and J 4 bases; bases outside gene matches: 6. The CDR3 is CASTGTAIYGYTF. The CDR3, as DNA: TGTGCCAGCACAGGGACAGCTATCTATGGCTACACCTTC.

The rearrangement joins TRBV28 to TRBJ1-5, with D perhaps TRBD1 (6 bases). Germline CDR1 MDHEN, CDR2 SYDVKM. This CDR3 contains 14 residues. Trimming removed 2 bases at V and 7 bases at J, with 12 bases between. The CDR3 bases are TGTGCCAGCAGTTTAAACAGGGTAGGACAGCCCCAGCATTTT. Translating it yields CASSLNRVGQPQHF.

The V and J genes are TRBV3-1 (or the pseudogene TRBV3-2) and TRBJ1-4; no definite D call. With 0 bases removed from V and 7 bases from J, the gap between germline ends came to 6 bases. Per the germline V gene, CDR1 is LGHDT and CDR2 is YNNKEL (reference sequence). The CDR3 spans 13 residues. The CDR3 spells CASSQDYSEKLFF. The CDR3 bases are TGTGCCAGCAGCCAAGATTACAGTGAAAAACTGTTTTTT.

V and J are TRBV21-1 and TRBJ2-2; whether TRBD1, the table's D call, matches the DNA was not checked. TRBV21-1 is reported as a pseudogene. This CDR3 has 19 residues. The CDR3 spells CASSIPFGRQAFPPGELFF. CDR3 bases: TGTGCCAGCAGCATACCTTTCGGCCGACAGGCTTTCCCCCCCGGGGAGCTGTTTTTT.

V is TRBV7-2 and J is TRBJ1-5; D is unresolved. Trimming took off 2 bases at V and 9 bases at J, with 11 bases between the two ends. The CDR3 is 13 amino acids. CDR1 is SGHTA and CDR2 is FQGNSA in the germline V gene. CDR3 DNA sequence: TGTGCCAGCAGCTTAAGGATCTCGGGGCCCCAGCATTTT. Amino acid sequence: CASSLRISGPQHF.

The CDR3 sequence is CASSFRQGTNEKLFF. CDR3 coding DNA: TGTGCCAGCAGCTTCCGACAGGGCACTAATGAAAAACTGTTTTTT. This chain joins TRBV7-8 and TRBJ1-4; 7 nucleotides agree with TRBD1. The CDR3 extends over 15 amino acids. The V segment lost 3 bases and the J segment 2 bases; nucleotides outside the gene matches: 3. Germline V gene sequence: CDR1 SGHVS, CDR2 FQNEAQ.